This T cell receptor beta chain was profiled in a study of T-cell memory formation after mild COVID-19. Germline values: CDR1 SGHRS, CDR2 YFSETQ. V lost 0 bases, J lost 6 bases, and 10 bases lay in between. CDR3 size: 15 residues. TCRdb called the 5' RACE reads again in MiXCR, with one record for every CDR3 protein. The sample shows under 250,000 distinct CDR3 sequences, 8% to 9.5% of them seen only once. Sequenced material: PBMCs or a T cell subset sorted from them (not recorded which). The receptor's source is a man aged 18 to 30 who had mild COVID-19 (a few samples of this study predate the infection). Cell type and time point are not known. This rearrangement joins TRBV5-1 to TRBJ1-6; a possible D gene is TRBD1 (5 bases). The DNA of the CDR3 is TGCGCCAGCAGCTTGGCGGGGGTTGCTAATTCACCCCTCCACTTT. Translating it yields CASSLAGVANSPLHF. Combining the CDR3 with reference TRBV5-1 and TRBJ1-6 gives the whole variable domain KAGVTQTPRYLIKTRGQQVTLSCSPISGHRSVSWYQQTPGQGLQFLFEYFSETQRNKGNFPGRFSGRQFSNSRSEMNVSTLELGDSALYLCASSLAGVANSPLHFGNGTRLTVT.